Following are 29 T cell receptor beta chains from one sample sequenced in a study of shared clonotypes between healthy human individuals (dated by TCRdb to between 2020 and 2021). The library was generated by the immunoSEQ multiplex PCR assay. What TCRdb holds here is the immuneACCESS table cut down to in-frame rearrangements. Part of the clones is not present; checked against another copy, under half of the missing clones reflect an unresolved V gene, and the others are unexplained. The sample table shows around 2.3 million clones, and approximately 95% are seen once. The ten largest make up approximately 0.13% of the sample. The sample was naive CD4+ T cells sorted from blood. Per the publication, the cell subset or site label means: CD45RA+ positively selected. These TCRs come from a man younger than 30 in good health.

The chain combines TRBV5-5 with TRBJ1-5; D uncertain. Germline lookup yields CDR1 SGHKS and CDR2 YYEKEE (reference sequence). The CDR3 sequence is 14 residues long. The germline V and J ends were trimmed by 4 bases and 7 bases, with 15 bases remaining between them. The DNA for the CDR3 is TGTGCCAGCAGCCCACCGGGAGAGGGCCAGCCCCAGCATTTT. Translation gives CASSPPGEGQPQHF. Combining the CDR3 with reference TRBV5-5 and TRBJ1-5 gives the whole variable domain DAGVTQSPTHLIKTRGQQVTLRCSPISGHKSVSWYQQVLGQGPQFIFQYYEKEERGRGNFPDRFSARQFPNYSSELNVNALLLGDSALYLCASSPPGEGQPQHFGDGTRLSIL.

CDR3 protein: CASSGGFEQFF. The CDR3 bases are TGTGCCAGCTCCGGAGGCTTTGAGCAGTTCTTC. The chain employs TRBV2 and TRBJ2-1; a possible D gene is TRBD2 (5 bases). The CDR3 totals 11 residues. CDR1 SNHLY and CDR2 FYNNEI come from the germline V gene. The germline V and J ends were trimmed by 8 bases and 9 bases, with 11 bases remaining between them.

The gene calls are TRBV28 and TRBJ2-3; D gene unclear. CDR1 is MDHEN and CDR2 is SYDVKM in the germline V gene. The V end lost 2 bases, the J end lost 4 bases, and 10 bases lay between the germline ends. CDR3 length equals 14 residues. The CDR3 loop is CASSLDRTSDTQYF. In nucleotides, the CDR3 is TGTGCCAGCAGTTTAGACCGAACCTCAGATACGCAGTATTTT.

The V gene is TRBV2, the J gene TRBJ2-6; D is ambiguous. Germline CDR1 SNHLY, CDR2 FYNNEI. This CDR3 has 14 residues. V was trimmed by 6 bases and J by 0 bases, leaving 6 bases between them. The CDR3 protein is CASRASSGANVLTF. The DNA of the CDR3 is TGTGCCAGCAGGGCGAGCTCTGGGGCCAACGTCCTGACTTTC.

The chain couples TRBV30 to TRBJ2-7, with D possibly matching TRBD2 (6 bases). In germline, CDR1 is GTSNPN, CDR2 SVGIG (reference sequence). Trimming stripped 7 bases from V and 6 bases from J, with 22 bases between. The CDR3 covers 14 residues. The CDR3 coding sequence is TGTGCCTTTGGGCGGGGCCCAGTCACCGCCGAGCAGTACTTC. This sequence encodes CAFGRGPVTAEQYF.

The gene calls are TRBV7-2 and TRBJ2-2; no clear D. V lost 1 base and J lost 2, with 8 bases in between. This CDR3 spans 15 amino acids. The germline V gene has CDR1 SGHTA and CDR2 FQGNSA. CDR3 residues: CASSLGLSNTGELFF. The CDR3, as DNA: TGTGCCAGCAGCTTAGGCCTATCTAACACCGGGGAGCTGTTTTTT. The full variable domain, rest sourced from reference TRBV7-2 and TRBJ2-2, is GAGVSQSPSNKVTEKGKDVELRCDPISGHTALYWYRQSLGQGLEFLIYFQGNSAPDKSGLPSDRFSAERTGGSVSTLTIQRTQQEDSAVYLCASSLGLSNTGELFFGEGSRLTVL.

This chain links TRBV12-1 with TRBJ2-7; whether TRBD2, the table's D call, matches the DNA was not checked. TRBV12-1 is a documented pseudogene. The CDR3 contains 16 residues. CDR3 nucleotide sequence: TGTGCCAGCAGCTTTGTTGGGCTAGCGGGGGGTAACGAGCAGTACTTC. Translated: CASSFVGLAGGNEQYF.

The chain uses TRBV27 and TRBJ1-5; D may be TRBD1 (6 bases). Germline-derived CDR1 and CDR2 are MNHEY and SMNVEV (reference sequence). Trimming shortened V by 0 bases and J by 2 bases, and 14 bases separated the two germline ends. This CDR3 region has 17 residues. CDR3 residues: CASSLSGQTGGNQPQHF. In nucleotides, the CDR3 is TGTGCCAGCAGTTTATCAGGACAGACCGGGGGCAATCAGCCCCAGCATTTT.

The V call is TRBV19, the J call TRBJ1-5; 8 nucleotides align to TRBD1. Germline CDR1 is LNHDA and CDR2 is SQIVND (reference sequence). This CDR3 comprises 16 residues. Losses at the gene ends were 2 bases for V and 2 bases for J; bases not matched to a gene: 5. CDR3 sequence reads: CASSIFQGAGNQPQHF. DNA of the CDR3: TGTGCCAGTAGTATATTTCAGGGGGCCGGCAATCAGCCCCAGCATTTT.

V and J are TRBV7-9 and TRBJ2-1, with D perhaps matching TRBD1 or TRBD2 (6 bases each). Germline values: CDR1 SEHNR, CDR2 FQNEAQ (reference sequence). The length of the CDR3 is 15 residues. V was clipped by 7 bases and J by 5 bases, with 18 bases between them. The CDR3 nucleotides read TGTGCCAGCACCCCCAGGGGACTCCCTGACAATGAGCAGTTCTTC. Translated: CASTPRGLPDNEQFF. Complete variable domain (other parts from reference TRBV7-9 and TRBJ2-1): DTGVSQNPRHKITKRGQNVTFRCDPISEHNRLYWYRQTLGQGPEFLTYFQNEAQLEKSRLLSDRFSAERPKGSFSTLEIQRTEQGDSAMYLCASTPRGLPDNEQFFGPGTRLTVL.

The chain's CDR3 is CASSQAWPEGAATNEQFF. The CDR3 bases are TGCGCCAGCAGCCAAGCGTGGCCCGAGGGGGCCGCTACTAATGAGCAGTTCTTC. The chain combines TRBV4-3 with TRBJ2-1; 7 bases are a match to TRBD1. V was pared by 1 base and J by 7 bases, with 16 bases of the junction left unmatched. The CDR3 extends over 18 amino acids. Germline V lookup: CDR1 LGHNA, CDR2 YSLEER.

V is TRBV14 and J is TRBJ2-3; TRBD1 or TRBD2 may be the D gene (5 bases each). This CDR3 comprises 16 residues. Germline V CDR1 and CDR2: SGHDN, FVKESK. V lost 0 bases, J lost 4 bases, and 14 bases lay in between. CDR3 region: CASSQEWGFLADTQYF. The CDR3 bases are TGTGCCAGCAGCCAAGAATGGGGGTTTCTCGCAGATACGCAGTATTTT.

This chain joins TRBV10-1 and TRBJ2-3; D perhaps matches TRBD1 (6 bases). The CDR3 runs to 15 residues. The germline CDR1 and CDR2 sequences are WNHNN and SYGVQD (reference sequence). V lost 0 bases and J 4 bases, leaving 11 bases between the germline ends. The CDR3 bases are TGCGCCAGCAGTGAGTCGAAAGGGGGTCCAGATACGCAGTATTTT. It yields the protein CASSESKGGPDTQYF.

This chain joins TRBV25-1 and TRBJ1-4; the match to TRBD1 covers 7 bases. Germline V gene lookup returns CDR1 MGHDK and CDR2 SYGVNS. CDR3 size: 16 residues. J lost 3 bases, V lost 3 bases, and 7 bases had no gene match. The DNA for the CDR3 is TGTGCCAGCAGTGAGATACAGGGGAAATCTAATGAAAAACTGTTTTTT. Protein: CASSEIQGKSNEKLFF.

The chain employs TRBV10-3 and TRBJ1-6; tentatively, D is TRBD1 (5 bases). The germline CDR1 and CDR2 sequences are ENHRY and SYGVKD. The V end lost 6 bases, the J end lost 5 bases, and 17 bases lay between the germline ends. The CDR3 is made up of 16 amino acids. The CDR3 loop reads CAISVTFDRDNSPLHF. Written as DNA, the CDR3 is TGTGCCATCAGCGTGACCTTTGACAGAGATAATTCACCCCTCCACTTT.

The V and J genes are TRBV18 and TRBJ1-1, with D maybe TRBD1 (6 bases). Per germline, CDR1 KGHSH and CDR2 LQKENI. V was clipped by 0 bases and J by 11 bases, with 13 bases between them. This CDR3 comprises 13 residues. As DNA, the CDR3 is TGTGCCAGCTCACCACCGTCAGGGGATGTTGCTTTCTTT. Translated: CASSPPSGDVAFF.

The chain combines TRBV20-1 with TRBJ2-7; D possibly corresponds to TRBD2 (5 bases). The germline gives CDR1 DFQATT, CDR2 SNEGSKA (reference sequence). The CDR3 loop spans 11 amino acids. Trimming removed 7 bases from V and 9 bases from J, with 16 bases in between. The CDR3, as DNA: TGCAGTGTCGACACCCCGAGCGGGCAGTACTTC. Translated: CSVDTPSGQYF.

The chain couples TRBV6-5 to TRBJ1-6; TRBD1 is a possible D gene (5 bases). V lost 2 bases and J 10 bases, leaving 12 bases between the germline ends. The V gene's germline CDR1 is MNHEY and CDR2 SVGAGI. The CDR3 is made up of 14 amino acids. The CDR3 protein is CASSYVTEGSPLHF. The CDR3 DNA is TGTGCCAGCAGTTACGTGACAGAAGGGTCACCCCTCCACTTT.

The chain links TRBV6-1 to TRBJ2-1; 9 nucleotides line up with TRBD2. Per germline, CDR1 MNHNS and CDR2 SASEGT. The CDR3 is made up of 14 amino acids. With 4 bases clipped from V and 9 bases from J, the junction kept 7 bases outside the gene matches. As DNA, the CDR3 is TGTGCCAGCAGTGTAGGCGGGGGGGCCGGTGAGCAGTTCTTC. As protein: CASSVGGGAGEQFF.

The CDR3 bases are TGTGCCAGCAGCCTCGTAGGGAGTGACGAGCAGTACTTC. This encodes CASSLVGSDEQYF. The chain combines TRBV11-2 with TRBJ2-7; D perhaps matches TRBD2 (5 bases). This CDR3 region has 13 residues. With 5 bases removed from V and 5 bases from J, the gap between germline ends came to 13 bases. Germline-derived CDR1 and CDR2 are SGHAT and FQNNGV.

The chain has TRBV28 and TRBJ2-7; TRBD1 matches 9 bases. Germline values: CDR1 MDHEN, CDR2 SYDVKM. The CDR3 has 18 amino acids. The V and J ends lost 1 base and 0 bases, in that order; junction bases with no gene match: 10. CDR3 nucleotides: TGTGCCAGCAGTTTATATCAAAGACAGGGGGAAAGCTCCTACGAGCAGTACTTC. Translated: CASSLYQRQGESSYEQYF.

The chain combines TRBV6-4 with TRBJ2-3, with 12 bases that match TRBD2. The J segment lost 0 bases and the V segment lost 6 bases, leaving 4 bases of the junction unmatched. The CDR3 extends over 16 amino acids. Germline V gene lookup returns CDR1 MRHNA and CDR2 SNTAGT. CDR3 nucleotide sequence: TGTGCCAGCAGCAGGACTAGCGGGACTAGCACAGATACGCAGTATTTT. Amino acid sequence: CASSRTSGTSTDTQYF.

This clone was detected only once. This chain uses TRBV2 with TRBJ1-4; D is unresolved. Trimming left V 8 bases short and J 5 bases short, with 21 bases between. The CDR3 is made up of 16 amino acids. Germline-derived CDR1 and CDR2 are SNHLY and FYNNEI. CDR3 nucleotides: TGTGCCAGCGGCCCGGGGAGCGGGGTCGGGAATGAAAAACTGTTTTTT. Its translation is CASGPGSGVGNEKLFF.

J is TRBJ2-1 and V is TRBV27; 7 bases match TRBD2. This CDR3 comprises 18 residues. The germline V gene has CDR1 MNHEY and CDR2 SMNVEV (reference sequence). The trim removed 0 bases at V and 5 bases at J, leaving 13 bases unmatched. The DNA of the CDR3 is TGTGCCAGCAGTTTATCGACGACTAGCCCCAGCTGGGACAATGAGCAGTTCTTC. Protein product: CASSLSTTSPSWDNEQFF.

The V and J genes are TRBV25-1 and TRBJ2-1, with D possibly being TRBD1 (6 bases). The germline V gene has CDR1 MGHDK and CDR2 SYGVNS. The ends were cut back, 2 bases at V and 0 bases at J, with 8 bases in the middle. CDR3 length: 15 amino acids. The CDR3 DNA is TGTGCCAGCAGTGAAAGGGACACCTCCTACAATGAGCAGTTCTTC. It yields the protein CASSERDTSYNEQFF.

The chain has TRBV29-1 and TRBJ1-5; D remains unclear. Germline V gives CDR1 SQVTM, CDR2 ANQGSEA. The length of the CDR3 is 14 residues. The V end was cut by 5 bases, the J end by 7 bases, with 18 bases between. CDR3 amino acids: CSVLEGTKEQPQHF. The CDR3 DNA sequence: TGCAGCGTTCTAGAGGGCACAAAGGAACAGCCCCAGCATTTT.

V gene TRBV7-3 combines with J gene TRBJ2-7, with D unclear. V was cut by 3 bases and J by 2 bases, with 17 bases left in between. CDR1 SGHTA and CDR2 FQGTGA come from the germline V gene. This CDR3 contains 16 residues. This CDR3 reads CASSLGESMIPYEQYF. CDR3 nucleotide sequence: TGTGCCAGCAGCTTGGGTGAGTCGATGATCCCCTACGAGCAGTACTTC.

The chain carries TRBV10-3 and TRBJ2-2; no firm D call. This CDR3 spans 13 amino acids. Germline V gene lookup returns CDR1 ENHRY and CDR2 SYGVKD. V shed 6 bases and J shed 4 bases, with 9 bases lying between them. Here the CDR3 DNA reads TGTGCCATCAGCAGGCGCGCCACCGGGGAGCTGTTTTTT. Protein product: CAISRRATGELFF.

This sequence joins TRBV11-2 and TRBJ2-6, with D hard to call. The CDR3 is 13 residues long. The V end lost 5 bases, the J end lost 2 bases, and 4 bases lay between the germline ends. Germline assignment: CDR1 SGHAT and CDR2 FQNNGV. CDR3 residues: CASSPPGANVLTF. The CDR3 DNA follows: TGTGCCAGCAGCCCACCTGGGGCCAACGTCCTGACTTTC.